The clone carrying this T cell receptor (beta chain) has more than one count but fewer than ten. This CDR3 region has 15 residues. The germline V and J ends were trimmed by 4 bases and 3 bases, with 16 bases remaining between them. Per the germline V gene, CDR1 is MDHEN and CDR2 is SYDVKM. The protocol attached unique molecular identifiers to individual cDNA molecules. TCRdb called the 5' RACE reads again in MiXCR, with one record for every CDR3 protein. The sample carries 75,000 to 100,000 distinct CDR3 sequences, under 15% recorded once. The data derive from a study of early T cells in non-severe SARS-CoV-2 infection. Whole-study context: Bulk RNA taken from unsorted whole blood was sequenced, leaving chains unpaired.

The chain uses TRBV28 and TRBJ2-7; D is unclear. The sequenced sample consisted of whole blood. The receptor comes from an adult who was a healthcare worker with PCR-confirmed SARS-CoV-2 infection or an uninfected control (not recorded which). DNA of the CDR3: TGTGCCAGCAGTTCCCGGGTTTCTTCCTTCTACGAGCAGTACTTC. It codes for CASSSRVSSFYEQYF.